The rows below give T cell receptor beta chains drawn from one sample of a study of shared clonotypes between healthy human individuals. Profiling relied on immunoSEQ multiplex PCR, and the TCRdb table lists in-frame clones only, not all of them. The table includes over 95,000 clones, over 65% detected once. Sequenced material: memory CD8+ T cells sorted from blood. The origin of the receptors is a woman younger than 45 in good health. The CDR3 runs from the conserved cysteine through the conserved F or W. A D gene is named only where the DNA matches it firmly. Rows give clone size only sometimes, using once, few, many, or a class for an expanded clone.

TRBD1	.	16	TRBV7-6	TRBJ2-1	CASSLPGQGARGEQFF	TGTGCCAGCAGCTTACCTGGACAGGGGGCTCGGGGTGAGCAGTTCTTC
.	.	16	TRBV4-2	TRBJ2-7	CASSQDTGLPNYEQYF	TGTGCCAGCAGCCAAGATACGGGACTTCCAAACTACGAGCAGTACTTC
.	.	13	TRBV6-4	TRBJ2-2	CASSDSDAGELFF	TGTGCCAGCAGTGACTCCGACGCCGGGGAGCTGTTTTTT
.	few	15	TRBV25-1	TRBJ1-1	CASSVNREGNTEAFF	TGTGCCAGCAGTGTTAACAGGGAGGGTAACACTGAAGCTTTCTTT
.	.	15	TRBV5-1	TRBJ2-1	CASSLAWSSYNEQFF	TGCGCCAGCAGCTTAGCGTGGAGCTCCTACAATGAGCAGTTCTTC
.	.	19	TRBV28	TRBJ1-3	CASSTRTLGGASSGNTIYF	TGTGCCAGCAGTACCCGAACCTTGGGAGGGGCCTCCTCTGGAAACACCATATATTTT
TRBD2	.	12	TRBV29-1	TRBJ2-7	CSGGDYIYEQYF	TGCAGCGGTGGGGACTACATCTACGAGCAGTACTTC
TRBD2	.	15	TRBV7-2	TRBJ2-7	CASSLAGGLSYEQYF	TGTGCCAGCAGCCTAGCGGGAGGTCTATCCTACGAGCAGTACTTC
.	.	16	TRBV13	TRBJ2-3	CASSQDALGVTDTQYF	TGTGCCAGCAGCCAGGACGCGTTGGGAGTCACAGATACGCAGTATTTT
.	once	13	TRBV29-1	TRBJ2-2	CSVEGWGTGELFF	TGCAGCGTTGAAGGGTGGGGTACCGGGGAGCTGTTTTTT
TRBD1	few	16	TRBV9	TRBJ1-2	CASSERTGGGKRGYTF	TGTGCCAGCAGCGAGCGAACAGGGGGCGGTAAGCGTGGCTACACCTTC
TRBD1	.	14	TRBV5-1	TRBJ1-2	CASSPGTGLYGYTF	TGCGCCAGCAGCCCCGGGACAGGACTCTATGGCTACACCTTC
.	.	20	TRBV5-1	TRBJ2-5	CASKSPEPSELGQEGETQYF	TGCGCCAGCAAAAGCCCAGAACCATCAGAGCTTGGGCAGGAGGGTGAGACCCAGTACTTC
.	.	12	TRBV28	TRBJ1-2	CASSWGAGGYTF	TGTGCCAGCAGTTGGGGGGCGGGTGGCTACACCTTC
.	few	14	TRBV9	TRBJ2-7	CASSVGGGSDEQYF	TGTGCCAGCAGCGTAGGAGGGGGATCGGACGAGCAGTACTTC
.	.	14	TRBV9	TRBJ1-1	CASSDLGGRTEAFF	TGTGCCAGCAGCGATCTAGGGGGGAGAACTGAAGCTTTCTTT
TRBD1	once	16	TRBV28	TRBJ2-7	CASIIKGDRLNYEQYF	TGTGCCAGCATCATCAAGGGGGACAGGTTGAACTACGAGCAGTACTTC
.	.	12	TRBV5-4	TRBJ1-3	CASKTDGNTIYF	TGTGCCAGCAAAACAGATGGAAACACCATATATTTT
TRBD2	.	16	TRBV2	TRBJ2-7	CASSDWLSGAAYEQYF	TGTGCCAGCAGTGATTGGCTCAGCGGGGCTGCCTACGAGCAGTACTTC
TRBD2	.	18	TRBV28	TRBJ2-7	CASSLGGVAGGWAYEQYF	TGTGCCAGCAGTTTGGGGGGGGTAGCGGGAGGTTGGGCCTACGAGCAGTACTTC
.	.	18	TRBV5-1	TRBJ2-1	CASSLNGVEVISYNEQFF	TGCGCCAGCAGCTTGAATGGGGTCGAGGTTATATCCTACAATGAGCAGTTCTTC
TRBD2	.	17	TRBV4-1	TRBJ2-3	CASSRRLAGEMVDTQYF	TGCGCCAGCAGCCGTCGACTAGCGGGAGAGATGGTAGATACGCAGTATTTT
.	few	11	TRBV18	TRBJ2-1	CASSQGNEQFF	TGTGCCAGCTCACAAGGCAATGAGCAGTTCTTC
.	.	16	TRBV27	TRBJ2-3	CASSPLWVAVGDTQYF	TGTGCCAGCAGTCCCCTATGGGTAGCGGTAGGAGATACGCAGTATTTT
.	.	13	TRBV5-6	TRBJ2-7	CASSFGISYEQYF	TGTGCCAGCAGCTTCGGGATCTCCTACGAGCAGTACTTC